This T cell receptor beta chain was documented in a study of vaccination and CD4 T cells after COVID-19. With respect to this clonotype: Its antigen is undetermined.

Regarding treatment: roughly 11-day PBMC culture with coronavirus spike peptide pools or control peptides (ViraFEST assay). Once peptide pools had expanded antigen-specific T cells, ViraFEST sequenced TCRs. Researchers used the Oncomine TCR Beta short-read assay to sequence DNA from cultured CD4+ T cells. Genomic DNA was drawn out of CD4+ T cells grown in culture. MiXCR, run by TCRdb on the PCR reads, gives a single entry per CDR3 protein. The sample lists more than 10,000 distinct CDR3 sequences; around half were seen once. The specimen sequenced was CD4+ T cells from blood, cultured in vitro. The sequence came from a human donor who had recovered from COVID-19.

The DNA of the CDR3 is TGTGCCAGCAGTTACGGGGCAGTGGGGGGCAATCAGCCCCAGCATTTT. It specifies CASSYGAVGGNQPQHF. The genes are TRBV6-2 or TRBV6-3 and TRBJ1-5; possibly TRBD1 for D (5 bases). Trimming left V 2 bases short and J 2 bases short, with 13 bases between. The CDR3 loop spans 16 amino acids. Germline CDR1 is MNHEY and CDR2 is SVGEGT.